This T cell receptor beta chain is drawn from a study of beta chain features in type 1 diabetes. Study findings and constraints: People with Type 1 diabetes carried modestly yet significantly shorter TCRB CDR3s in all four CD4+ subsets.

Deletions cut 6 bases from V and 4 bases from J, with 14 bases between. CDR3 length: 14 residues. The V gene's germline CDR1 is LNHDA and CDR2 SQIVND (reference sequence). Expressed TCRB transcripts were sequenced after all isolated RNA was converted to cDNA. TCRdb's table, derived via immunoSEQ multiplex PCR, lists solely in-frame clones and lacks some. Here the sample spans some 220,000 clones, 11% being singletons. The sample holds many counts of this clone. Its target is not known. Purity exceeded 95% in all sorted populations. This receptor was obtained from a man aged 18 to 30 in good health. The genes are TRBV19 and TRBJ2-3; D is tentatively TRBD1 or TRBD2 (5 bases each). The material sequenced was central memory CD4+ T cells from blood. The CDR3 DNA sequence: TGTGCCAGTAGCCCCGGGGCTCCCCCAGATACGCAGTATTTT. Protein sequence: CASSPGAPPDTQYF.